This is a list of T cell receptor beta chains from one sample in a study of blood T cell repertoires in COVID-19. Here immunoSEQ multiplex PCR was the method, and the copy in TCRdb shows in-frame clones only, minus some. The table has about 170,000 clones, approximately 83% seen once. The sample was peripheral blood. These receptors were obtained from a woman over 75 with active or convalescent COVID-19. The CDR3 runs from the conserved cysteine through the conserved F or W. The order of the fields is clone size, D gene, V gene, J gene, CDR3 protein, CDR3 DNA. A D gene is named only where the DNA matches it firmly. Size is stated for part of the rows, as once, few or many counts, or as a class when the clone is expanded.

NA	TRBD1	TRBV2	TRBJ1-5	CASSFGQGGSQPQHF	TGTGCCAGCAGTTTTGGACAGGGAGGGTCACAGCCCCAGCATTTT
NA	TRBD1	TRBV7-3	TRBJ2-1	CASSLGTGSYNEQFF	TGTGCCAGCAGCCTCGGGACAGGGTCCTACAATGAGCAGTTCTTC
NA	NA	TRBV4-3	TRBJ2-4	CASSPEKAGSGIRENIQYF	TGCGCCAGCAGCCCAGAGAAGGCGGGCAGCGGCATTCGAGAAAACATTCAGTACTTC
NA	NA	TRBV7-2	TRBJ1-6	CASSVGLLGNSPLHF	TGTGCCAGCAGCGTCGGACTATTGGGTAATTCACCCCTCCACTTT
NA	TRBD1	TRBV6-5	TRBJ1-1	CASKSGQGIAEAFF	TGTGCCAGCAAATCAGGACAGGGGATTGCTGAAGCTTTCTTT
NA	NA	TRBV19	TRBJ1-4	CASSLPGGYNEKLFF	TGTGCCAGTAGTCTCCCAGGAGGTTATAATGAAAAACTGTTTTTT
NA	TRBD1	TRBV18	TRBJ2-1	CASSLGQGRNEQFF	TGTGCCAGCTCACTGGGACAGGGGCGGAATGAGCAGTTCTTC
NA	NA	TRBV18	TRBJ2-2	CASSPKAGVNTGELFF	TGTGCCAGCTCACCGAAGGCAGGGGTCAACACCGGGGAGCTGTTTTTT
NA	TRBD1	TRBV10-1	TRBJ2-1	CASPRGGTGLFF	TGCGCCAGCCCCCGAGGCGGGACAGGGTTGTTCTTC
once	TRBD1	TRBV2	TRBJ2-7	CASSEMSGQGASYEQYF	TGTGCCAGCAGTGAAATGAGTGGACAGGGGGCCTCCTACGAGCAGTACTTC
NA	TRBD1	TRBV27	TRBJ1-6	CASSLRIWTGQGFNSPLHF	TGTGCCAGCAGTTTAAGGATATGGACAGGGCAGGGCTTTAATTCACCCCTCCACTTT
NA	TRBD1	TRBV7-9	TRBJ1-1	CASSRTGGNTEAFF	TGTGCCAGCAGCCGGACAGGGGGGAACACTGAAGCTTTCTTT
NA	TRBD1	TRBV19	TRBJ1-2	CASSTGQGNYGYTF	TGTGCCAGTAGTACCGGACAGGGTAACTATGGCTACACCTTC
NA	TRBD1	TRBV11-2	TRBJ1-1	CASSLRQGGTEAFF	TGTGCCAGCAGCTTGAGACAGGGGGGCACTGAAGCTTTCTTT
few	TRBD1	TRBV7-2	TRBJ1-6	CASSLDRTGSFSYNSPLHF	TGTGCCAGCAGCTTAGACAGGACAGGATCGTTCTCCTATAATTCACCCCTCCACTTT
NA	TRBD1	TRBV6-5	TRBJ1-1	CASSYDRGVNTEAFF	TGTGCCAGCAGTTATGACAGGGGGGTGAACACTGAAGCTTTCTTT
NA	NA	TRBV7-2	TRBJ2-3	CASSLGLTDTQYF	TGTGCCAGCAGCTTAGGGCTCACAGATACGCAGTATTTT
few	NA	TRBV19	TRBJ1-4	CASSPANEKLFF	TGTGCCAGTAGTCCCGCTAATGAAAAACTGTTTTTT
once	NA	TRBV7-3	TRBJ1-2	CASSPSGNPYGYTF	TGTGCCAGCAGCCCATCCGGGAACCCCTATGGCTACACCTTC
NA	NA	TRBV9	TRBJ2-2	CASSGLDRAGTGELFF	TGTGCCAGCAGCGGATTAGACAGGGCGGGAACCGGGGAGCTGTTTTTT
NA	TRBD1	TRBV9	TRBJ2-2	CASSFRQGETGELFF	TGTGCCAGCAGCTTCCGACAGGGGGAAACCGGGGAGCTGTTTTTT
NA	NA	TRBV7-2	TRBJ1-5	CASSPTGNVWQPQHF	TGTGCCAGCAGCCCAACAGGGAATGTGTGGCAGCCCCAGCATTTT
NA	TRBD1	TRBV7-2	TRBJ2-1	CASSFIRGTYNEQFF	TGTGCCAGCAGTTTTATCAGGGGGACCTACAATGAGCAGTTCTTC
few	NA	TRBV19	TRBJ1-3	CASSIGNSGNTIYF	TGTGCCAGTAGTATTGGCAACTCTGGAAACACCATATATTTT
NA	TRBD2	TRBV19	TRBJ2-7	CASSRVAGGYEQYF	TGTGCCAGTAGTAGGGTAGCGGGGGGGTACGAGCAGTACTTC
NA	TRBD2	TRBV7-3	TRBJ2-1	CASSLNPTSGVSSYNEQFF	TGTGCCAGCAGCTTAAATCCGACTAGCGGGGTAAGCTCCTACAATGAGCAGTTCTTC
NA	NA	TRBV2	TRBJ1-5	CASSENGNNQPQHF	TGTGCCAGCAGTGAAAACGGGAACAATCAGCCCCAGCATTTT
NA	NA	TRBV19	TRBJ1-2	CASSTPSQVYGYTF	TGTGCCAGTAGTACCCCCTCGCAGGTCTATGGCTACACCTTC
NA	TRBD2	TRBV9	TRBJ2-1	CASSATGTSGLYNEQFF	TGTGCCAGCAGCGCCACCGGGACTAGCGGGCTTTACAATGAGCAGTTCTTC